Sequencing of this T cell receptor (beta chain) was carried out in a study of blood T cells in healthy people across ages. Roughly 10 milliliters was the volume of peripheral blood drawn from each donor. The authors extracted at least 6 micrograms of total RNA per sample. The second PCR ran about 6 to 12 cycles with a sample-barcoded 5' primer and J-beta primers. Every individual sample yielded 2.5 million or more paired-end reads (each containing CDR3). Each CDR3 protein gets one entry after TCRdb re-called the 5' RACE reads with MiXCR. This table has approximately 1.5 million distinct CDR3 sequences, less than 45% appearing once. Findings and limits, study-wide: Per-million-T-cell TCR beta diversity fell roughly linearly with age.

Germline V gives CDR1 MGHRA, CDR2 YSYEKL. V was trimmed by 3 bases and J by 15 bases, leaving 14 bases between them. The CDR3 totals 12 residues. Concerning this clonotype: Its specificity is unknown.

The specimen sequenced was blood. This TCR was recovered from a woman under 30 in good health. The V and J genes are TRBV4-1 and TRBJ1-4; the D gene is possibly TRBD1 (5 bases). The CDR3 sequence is CASSHSGWEMFF. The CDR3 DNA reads TGCGCCAGCAGCCACTCAGGGTGGGAAATGTTTTTT.